Detailed here is one T cell receptor beta chain. Its cognate antigen is unknown. The sample's treatment: oral pan-JAK inhibitor, 5-10 mg twice daily. The CDR3 contains 13 residues. V gave up 6 bases and J gave up 1 base, with 12 bases separating them. From germline, CDR1 is SQVTM and CDR2 ANQGSEA. The record originates from a study of CD8+ T cells in alopecia areata. Extracted RNA was reverse transcribed, and the resulting cDNA served as sequencing template. Sequencing used immunoSEQ multiplex PCR; TCRdb keeps in-frame clones, though not all of them. Here the sample spans over 150,000 clones, less than 70% being singletons. Study-level points and caveats: The study found that many expanded lesional clones persisted in scalp and blood during tofacitinib.

The chain uses TRBV29-1 and TRBJ1-1; D is uncertain. The receptor was derived from a human donor with alopecia areata. Sequenced here: CD4+ T cells sorted from blood, sampled at week 24, from a patient treated with tofacitinib. CDR3 residues: CSVSYGSNTEAFF. In DNA form, the CDR3 reads TGCAGCGTAAGCTACGGTTCGAACACTGAAGCTTTCTTT.